This TCR beta chain was identified during a study of blood T cell repertoires in COVID-19. The repertoire was sequenced with immunoSEQ multiplex PCR; TCRdb's copy has only in-frame clones and lacks some. The repertoire has around 100,000 clones, roughly four fifths of them found once; the top ten carry about 5%. The CDR3 totals 13 residues. J was trimmed by 7 bases and V by 2 bases; bases with no gene match: 1. Per germline, CDR1 MNHEY and CDR2 SMNVEV (reference sequence). The chain has TRBV27 and TRBJ2-1; 8 positions agree with TRBD2. The sample consisted of peripheral blood. The sequence was obtained from a man between 60 and 75 years old with acute or convalescent COVID-19. CDR3 nucleotide sequence: TGTGCCAGCAGTTTACCGGGAGGGAATGAGCAGTTCTTC. It translates to CASSLPGGNEQFF.